This T cell receptor beta chain was identified during a study of a mutant IDH1 vaccine in newly diagnosed glioma. Overall study: There were about 60% males and around 40% females among treated patients, whose mean age was about 38 years. Patients got radiotherapy, temozolomide, or both beforehand, and most got both.

About this clone: Its antigen is not identified.

Method: immunoSEQ multiplex PCR; TCRdb's copy keeps in-frame clones and lacks some. Altogether about 74,000 clones are present, 85% to 90% being singletons, with the ten largest covering roughly 2%. Indicated time point: week 35, safety follow-up. With topical imiquimod, each dose of the vaccine consisted of 300 ug of mutant IDH1 20-mer peptide. The patients received vaccinations eight times, in weeks 1, 3, 5, 7, 11, 15, 19 and 23. Germline V gene sequence: CDR1 SGHAT, CDR2 FQNNGV. The CDR3 spans 17 residues. Between the trimmed V and J ends, which lost 5 bases and 1 base, there was a span of 19 bases.

The material sequenced was PBMCs, taken from a glioma patient whose treatment included an IDH1 peptide vaccine. This chain uses TRBV11-2 with TRBJ2-3; D is unresolved. This TCR was sampled from a young man with glioma. CDR3 in DNA: TGTGCCAGCAGCACCGGTCAAGTCCGACCTGGCACAGATACGCAGTATTTT. Its protein is CASSTGQVRPGTDTQYF. Supplemented by reference TRBV11-2 and TRBJ2-3, the full variable domain reads EAGVAQSPRYKIIEKRQSVAFWCNPISGHATLYWYQQILGQGPKLLIQFQNNGVVDDSQLPKDRFSAERLKGVDSTLKIQPAKLEDSAVYLCASSTGQVRPGTDTQYFGPGTRLTVL.